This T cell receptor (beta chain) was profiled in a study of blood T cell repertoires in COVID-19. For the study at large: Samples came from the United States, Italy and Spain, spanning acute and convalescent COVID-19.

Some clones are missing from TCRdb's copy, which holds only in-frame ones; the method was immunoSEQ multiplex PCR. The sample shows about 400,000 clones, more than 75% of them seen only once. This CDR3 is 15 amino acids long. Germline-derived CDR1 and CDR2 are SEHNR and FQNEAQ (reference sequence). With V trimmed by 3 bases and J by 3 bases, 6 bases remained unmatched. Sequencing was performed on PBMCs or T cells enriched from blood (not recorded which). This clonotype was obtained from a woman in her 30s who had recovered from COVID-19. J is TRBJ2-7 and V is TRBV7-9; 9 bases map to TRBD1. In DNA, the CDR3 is TGTGCCAGCAGCTTCCCCGACAGGGGGGTCTACGAGCAGTACTTC. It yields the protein CASSFPDRGVYEQYF.